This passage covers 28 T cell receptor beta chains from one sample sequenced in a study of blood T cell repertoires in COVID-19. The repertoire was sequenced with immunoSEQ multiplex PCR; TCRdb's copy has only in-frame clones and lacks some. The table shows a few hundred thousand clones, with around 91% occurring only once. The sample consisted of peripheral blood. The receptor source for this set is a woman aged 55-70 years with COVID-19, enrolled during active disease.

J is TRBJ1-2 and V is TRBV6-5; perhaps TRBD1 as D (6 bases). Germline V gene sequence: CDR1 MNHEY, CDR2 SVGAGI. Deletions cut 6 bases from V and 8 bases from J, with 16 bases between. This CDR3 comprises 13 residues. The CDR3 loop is CASRYPRGRGYTF. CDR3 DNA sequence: TGTGCCAGCAGATACCCCAGGGGTCGCGGCTACACCTTC.

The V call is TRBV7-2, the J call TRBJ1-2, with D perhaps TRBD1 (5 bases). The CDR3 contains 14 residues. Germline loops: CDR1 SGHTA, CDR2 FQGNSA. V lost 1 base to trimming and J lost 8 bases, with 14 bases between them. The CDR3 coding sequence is TGTGCCAGCAGCTTAGGGGGCAGGGAGGCCGGCTACACCTTC. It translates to CASSLGGREAGYTF.

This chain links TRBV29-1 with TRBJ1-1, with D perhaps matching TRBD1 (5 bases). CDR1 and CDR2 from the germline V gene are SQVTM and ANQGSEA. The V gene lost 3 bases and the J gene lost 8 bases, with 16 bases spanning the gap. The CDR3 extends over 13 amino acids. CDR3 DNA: TGCAGCGTTGATCAATTGGGGGGTTTAGAAGCTTTCTTT. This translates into CSVDQLGGLEAFF.

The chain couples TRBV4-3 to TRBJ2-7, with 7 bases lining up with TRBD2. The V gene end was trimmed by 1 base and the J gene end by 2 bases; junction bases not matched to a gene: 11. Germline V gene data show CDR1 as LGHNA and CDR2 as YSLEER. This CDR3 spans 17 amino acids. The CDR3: CASSQVLEASGTYEQYF. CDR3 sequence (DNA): TGCGCCAGCAGCCAAGTCCTAGAGGCTAGCGGAACCTACGAGCAGTACTTC.

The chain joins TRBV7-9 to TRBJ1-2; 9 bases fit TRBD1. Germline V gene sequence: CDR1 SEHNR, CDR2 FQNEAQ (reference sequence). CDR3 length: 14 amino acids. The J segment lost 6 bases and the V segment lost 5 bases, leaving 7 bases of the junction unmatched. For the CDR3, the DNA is TGTGCCAGCAGCGTAGGGACAGGGACTGATGGCTACACCTTC. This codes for CASSVGTGTDGYTF.

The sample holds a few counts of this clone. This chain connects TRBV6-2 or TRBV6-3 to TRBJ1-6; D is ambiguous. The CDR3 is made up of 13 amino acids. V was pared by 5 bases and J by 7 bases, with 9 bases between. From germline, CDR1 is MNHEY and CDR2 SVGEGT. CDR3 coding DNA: TGTGCCAGCAGTCAGAGGGAGAATTCACCCCTCCACTTT. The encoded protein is CASSQRENSPLHF.

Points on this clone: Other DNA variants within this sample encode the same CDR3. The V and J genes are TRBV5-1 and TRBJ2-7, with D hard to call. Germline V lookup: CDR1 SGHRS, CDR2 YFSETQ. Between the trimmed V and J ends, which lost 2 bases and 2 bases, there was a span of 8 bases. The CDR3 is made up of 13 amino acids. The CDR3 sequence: CASSLTSPYEQYF. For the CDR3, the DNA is TGCGCCAGCAGCTTAACGAGTCCCTACGAGCAGTACTTC.

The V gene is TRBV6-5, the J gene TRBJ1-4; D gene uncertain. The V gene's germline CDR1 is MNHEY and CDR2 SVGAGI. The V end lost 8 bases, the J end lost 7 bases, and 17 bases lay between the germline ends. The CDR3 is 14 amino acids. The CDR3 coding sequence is TGTGCCAGCGGAACCCCAACGGGATTTGAAAAACTGTTTTTT. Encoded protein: CASGTPTGFEKLFF.

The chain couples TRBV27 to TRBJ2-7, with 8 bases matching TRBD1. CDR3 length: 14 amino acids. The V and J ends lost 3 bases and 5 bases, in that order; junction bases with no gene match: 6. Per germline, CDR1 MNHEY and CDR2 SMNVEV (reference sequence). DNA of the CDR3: TGTGCCAGCAGTTTTGGGGGACAGGTGAACGAGCAGTACTTC. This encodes CASSFGGQVNEQYF.

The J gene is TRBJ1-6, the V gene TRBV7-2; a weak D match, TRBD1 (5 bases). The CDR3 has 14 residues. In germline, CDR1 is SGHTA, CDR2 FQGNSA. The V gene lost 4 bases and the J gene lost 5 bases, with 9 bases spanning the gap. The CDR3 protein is CASSSPGHNSPLHF. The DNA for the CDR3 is TGTGCCAGCAGCTCGCCAGGGCATAATTCACCCCTCCACTTT.

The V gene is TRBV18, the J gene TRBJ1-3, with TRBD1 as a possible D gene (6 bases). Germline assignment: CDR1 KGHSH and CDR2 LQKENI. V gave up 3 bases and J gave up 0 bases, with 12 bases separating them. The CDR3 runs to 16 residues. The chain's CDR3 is CASSPSQGYSGNTIYF. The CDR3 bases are TGTGCCAGCTCACCGTCCCAGGGGTACTCTGGAAACACCATATATTTT.

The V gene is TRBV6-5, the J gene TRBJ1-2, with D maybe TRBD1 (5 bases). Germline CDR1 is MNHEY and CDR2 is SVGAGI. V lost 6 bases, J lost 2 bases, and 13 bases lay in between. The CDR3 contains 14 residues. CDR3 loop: CASRGEGANYGYTF. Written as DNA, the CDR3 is TGTGCCAGCAGGGGCGAAGGGGCGAACTATGGCTACACCTTC.

CDR3: CATKPPGYEQFF. The CDR3 bases are TGTGCCACCAAGCCCCCGGGGTATGAGCAGTTCTTC. The J gene is TRBJ2-1, the V gene TRBV24-1, with a possible D match to TRBD2 (5 bases). With 8 bases removed from V and 8 bases from J, the gap between germline ends came to 12 bases. Germline V gene lookup returns CDR1 KGHDR and CDR2 SFDVKD. This CDR3 comprises 12 residues.

For the CDR3, the DNA is TGCGCCAGCAGCGTCGGGTCCAATAGCAATCAGCCCCAGCATTTT. It is translated as CASSVGSNSNQPQHF. The rearrangement joins TRBV5-1 to TRBJ1-5; D is undetermined. Trimming took off 4 bases at V and 0 bases at J, with 11 bases between the two ends. Germline V CDR1 and CDR2: SGHRS, YFSETQ. The CDR3 length is 15 residues.

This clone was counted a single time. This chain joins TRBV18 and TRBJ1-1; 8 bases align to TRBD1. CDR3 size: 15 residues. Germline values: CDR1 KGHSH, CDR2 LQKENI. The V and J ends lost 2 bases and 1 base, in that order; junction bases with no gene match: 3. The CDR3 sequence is CASSPAGTGNTEAFF. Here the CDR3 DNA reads TGTGCCAGCTCACCAGCCGGGACAGGGAACACTGAAGCTTTCTTT.

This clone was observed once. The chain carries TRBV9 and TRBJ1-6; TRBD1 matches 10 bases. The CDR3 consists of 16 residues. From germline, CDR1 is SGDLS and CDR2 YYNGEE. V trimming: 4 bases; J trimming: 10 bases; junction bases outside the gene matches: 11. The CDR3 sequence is CASSFNPTGGGSPLHF. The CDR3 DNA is TGTGCCAGCAGCTTCAACCCGACAGGGGGCGGCTCACCCCTCCACTTT.

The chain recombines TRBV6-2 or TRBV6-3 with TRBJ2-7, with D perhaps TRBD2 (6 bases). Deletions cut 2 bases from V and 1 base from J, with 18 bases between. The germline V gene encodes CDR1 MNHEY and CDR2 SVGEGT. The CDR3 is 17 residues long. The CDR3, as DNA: TGTGCCAGCAGTTACCGCGGAGGGGATCGGAGGTCCTACGAGCAGTACTTC. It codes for CASSYRGGDRRSYEQYF.

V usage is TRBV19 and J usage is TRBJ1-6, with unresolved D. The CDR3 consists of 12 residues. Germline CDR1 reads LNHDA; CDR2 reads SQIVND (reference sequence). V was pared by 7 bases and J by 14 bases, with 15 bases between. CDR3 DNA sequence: TGTGCCAGTACCTCGGCCCTGGGAGCCCTCCACTTT. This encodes CASTSALGALHF.

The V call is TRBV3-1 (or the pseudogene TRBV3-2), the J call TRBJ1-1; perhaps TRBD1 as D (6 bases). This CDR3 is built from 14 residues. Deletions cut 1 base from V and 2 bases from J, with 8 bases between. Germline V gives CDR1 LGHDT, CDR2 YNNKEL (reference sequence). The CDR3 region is CASSQGTVNTEAFF. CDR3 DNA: TGTGCCAGCAGCCAAGGGACAGTAAACACTGAAGCTTTCTTT.

The CDR3 DNA reads TGTGCCAGCAGCGCTAGCGGGGGGTTTACAGATACGCAGTATTTT. Encoded protein: CASSASGGFTDTQYF. The chain has TRBV9 and TRBJ2-3; 11 nucleotides line up with TRBD2. V lost 3 bases, J lost 3 bases, and 3 bases stayed unmatched. Germline V gives CDR1 SGDLS, CDR2 YYNGEE. CDR3 size: 15 residues.

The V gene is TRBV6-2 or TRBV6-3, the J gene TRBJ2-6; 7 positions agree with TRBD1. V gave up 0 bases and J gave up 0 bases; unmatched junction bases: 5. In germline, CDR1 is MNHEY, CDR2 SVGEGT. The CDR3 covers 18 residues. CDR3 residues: CASSYSGQVSSGANVLTF. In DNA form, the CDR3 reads TGTGCCAGCAGTTACTCAGGACAGGTCAGCTCTGGGGCCAACGTCCTGACTTTC.

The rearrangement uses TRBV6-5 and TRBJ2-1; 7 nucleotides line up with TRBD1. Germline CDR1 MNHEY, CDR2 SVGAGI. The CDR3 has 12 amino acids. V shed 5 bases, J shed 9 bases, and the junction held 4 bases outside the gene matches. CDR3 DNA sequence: TGTGCCAGCAGTCCAGGGGGTACTGAGCAGTTCTTC. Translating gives CASSPGGTEQFF.

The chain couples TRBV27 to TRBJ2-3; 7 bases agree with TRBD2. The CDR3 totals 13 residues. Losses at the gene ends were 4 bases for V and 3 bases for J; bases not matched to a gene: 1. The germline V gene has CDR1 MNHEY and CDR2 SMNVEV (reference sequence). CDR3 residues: CASSWGGTDTQYF. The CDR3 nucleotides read TGTGCCAGCAGTTGGGGGGGAACAGATACGCAGTATTTT.

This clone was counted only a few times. In DNA, the CDR3 is TGTGCCTGGAGTGTACTAGGGGGCAGGGGGAATTCACCCCTCCACTTT. This translates into CAWSVLGGRGNSPLHF. V usage is TRBV30 and J usage is TRBJ1-6; 7 bases are shared with TRBD1. With 0 bases clipped from V and 7 bases from J, the junction kept 9 bases outside the gene matches. The CDR3 loop spans 16 amino acids. Germline loops: CDR1 GTSNPN, CDR2 SVGIG (reference sequence).

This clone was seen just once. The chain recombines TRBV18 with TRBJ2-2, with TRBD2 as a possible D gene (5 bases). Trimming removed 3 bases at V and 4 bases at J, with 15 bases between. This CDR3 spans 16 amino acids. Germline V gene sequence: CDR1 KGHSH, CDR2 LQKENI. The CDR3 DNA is TGTGCCAGCTCACCGCGGGCGGGCCAATCCACCGGGGAGCTGTTTTTT. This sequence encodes CASSPRAGQSTGELFF.

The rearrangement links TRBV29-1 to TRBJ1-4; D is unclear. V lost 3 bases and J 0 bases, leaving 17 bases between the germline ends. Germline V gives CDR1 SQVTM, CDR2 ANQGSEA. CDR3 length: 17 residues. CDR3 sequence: CSVDGYRRFATNEKLFF. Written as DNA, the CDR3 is TGCAGCGTTGATGGTTACAGAAGATTTGCAACTAATGAAAAACTGTTTTTT.

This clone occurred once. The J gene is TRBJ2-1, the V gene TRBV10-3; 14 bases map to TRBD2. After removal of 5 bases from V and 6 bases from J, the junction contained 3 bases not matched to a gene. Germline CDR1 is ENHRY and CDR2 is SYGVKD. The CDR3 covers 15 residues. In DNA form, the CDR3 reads TGTGCCATCAGTTCGACTAGCGGGGGGGCCAATGAGCAGTTCTTC. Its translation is CAISSTSGGANEQFF.

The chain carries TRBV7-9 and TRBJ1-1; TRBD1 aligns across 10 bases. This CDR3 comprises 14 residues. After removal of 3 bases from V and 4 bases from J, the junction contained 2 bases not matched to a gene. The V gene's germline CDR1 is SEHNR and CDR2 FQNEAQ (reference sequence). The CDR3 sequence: CASSFGTGVTEAFF. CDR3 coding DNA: TGTGCCAGCAGCTTTGGGACAGGGGTCACTGAAGCTTTCTTT.